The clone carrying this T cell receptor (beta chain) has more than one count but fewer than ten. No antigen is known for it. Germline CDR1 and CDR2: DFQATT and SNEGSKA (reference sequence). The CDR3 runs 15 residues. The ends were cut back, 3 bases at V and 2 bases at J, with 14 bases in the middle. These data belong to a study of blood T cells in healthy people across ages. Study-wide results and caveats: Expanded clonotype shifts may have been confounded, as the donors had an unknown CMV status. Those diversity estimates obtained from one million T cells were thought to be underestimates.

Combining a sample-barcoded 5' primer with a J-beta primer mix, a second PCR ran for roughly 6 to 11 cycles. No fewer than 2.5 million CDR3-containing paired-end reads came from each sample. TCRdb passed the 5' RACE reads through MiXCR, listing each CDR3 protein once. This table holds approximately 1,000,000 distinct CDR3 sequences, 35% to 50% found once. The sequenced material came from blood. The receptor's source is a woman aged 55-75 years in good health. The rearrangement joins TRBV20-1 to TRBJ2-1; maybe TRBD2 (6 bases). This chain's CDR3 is CSASGSAGTYNEQFF. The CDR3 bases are TGCAGTGCTAGTGGCTCGGCGGGAACCTACAATGAGCAGTTCTTC.